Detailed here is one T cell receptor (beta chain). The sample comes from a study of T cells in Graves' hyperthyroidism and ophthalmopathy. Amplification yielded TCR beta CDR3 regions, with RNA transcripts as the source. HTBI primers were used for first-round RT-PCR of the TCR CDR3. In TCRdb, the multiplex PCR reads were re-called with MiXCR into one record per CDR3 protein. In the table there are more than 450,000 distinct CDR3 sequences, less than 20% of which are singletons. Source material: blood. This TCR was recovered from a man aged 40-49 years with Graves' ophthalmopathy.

CDR3 coding DNA: TGTGCCAGCAGCGTAGTCAGCGGCACCATATATTTT. This codes for CASSVVSGTIYF. The chain recombines TRBV9 with TRBJ1-3; D ambiguous. Trimming pared 0 bases from V and 9 bases from J, leaving 7 bases between. Germline V CDR1 and CDR2: SGDLS, YYNGEE. The CDR3 is made up of 12 amino acids.